This TCR beta chain was recorded in a study of T cell responses to AZD1222 COVID-19 vaccine. Study-wide results and caveats: Unmutated variant regions are reportedly targeted by nearly half of spike-specific TCRs. No day 14 peak samples; only post-peak repertoires were characterized. White British ancestry dominated among donors, who included more females, and clonal diversity was possibly underestimated.

TCRdb's table, derived via immunoSEQ multiplex PCR, lists solely in-frame clones and lacks some. Among about 85,000 clones listed, around 85% were seen once. The ends lost 4 bases at V and 1 base at J; junction bases unmatched: 11. The CDR3 has 18 amino acids. From germline, CDR1 is MNHNS and CDR2 SASEGT. Remarks on this clone: Its antigen is currently unknown.

The sample here was peripheral blood, taken on day 0 of AZD1222 vaccination. This rearrangement joins TRBV6-1 to TRBJ1-5, with 9 nucleotides matching TRBD1. The origin of this receptor is an adult in good health. CDR3 sequence: CASSVTGGASASNQPQHF. The CDR3 DNA sequence: TGTGCCAGCAGTGTCACAGGGGGCGCCTCCGCCAGCAATCAGCCCCAGCATTTT.